This T cell receptor beta chain comes out of a study of post-analysis software for immune sequencing data. General study points: TRBV5-6, TRBV5-1 and TRBV20-1 belonged to a set of a handful of TRBV segments that were more frequent in patients than controls.

This clonotype has only a few counts. The antigen is unknown. Unique molecular identifiers featured in each of the TCR beta cDNA libraries. Each CDR3 protein is one row after TCRdb ran MiXCR on the PCR reads. The profile shows about 800,000 distinct CDR3 sequences, roughly 29% of them singletons. The CDR3 consists of 13 residues. CDR1 and CDR2 from the germline V gene are LGHDT and YNNKEL (reference sequence). V dropped 5 bases and J dropped 1 base, with 9 bases sitting between them. The sample comprised blood. The chain couples TRBV3-1 to TRBJ2-7, with no clear D. This receptor was taken from a girl between 10 and 17 years old with multiple sclerosis. The CDR3 spells CASSARLSYEQYF. In DNA form, the CDR3 reads TGTGCCAGCAGCGCCCGCCTTTCCTACGAGCAGTACTTC.